This TCR beta chain was obtained from a study of graft-versus-host responses after intestinal transplantation. Whole-study context: Every one of the recipients received anti-thymocyte globulin induction and afterwards took tacrolimus and steroids for around 3 years. Whole-study results and caveats: Early declines in HvG clones that occurred post-transplant were associated with peak circulating GvH clone levels. GvH clones turned up in recipient marrow; some had shown up first in ileum or blood.

TCRdb keeps only in-frame clones here, not all; method: immunoSEQ multiplex PCR. Of around 100,000 clones detected, roughly 87% appear once; the ten largest clones hold around 0.86%. CDR3 size: 15 residues. V lost 3 bases and J 9 bases, leaving 15 bases between the germline ends. Germline V gene data show CDR1 as KGHSH and CDR2 as LQKENI. This clone was picked up a small number of times. Its antigen remains unknown. The TCR was taken from a human donor who was the organ donor for an intestinal transplant. This chain connects TRBV18 to TRBJ1-6; D possibly corresponds to TRBD1 (5 bases). Material: unstimulated CD4+ T cells sorted from spleen or lymph node cells, obtained before transplant. DNA of the CDR3: TGTGCCAGCTCACCTGATGAGGGGCGAGGTTCACCCCTCCACTTT. As protein: CASSPDEGRGSPLHF.